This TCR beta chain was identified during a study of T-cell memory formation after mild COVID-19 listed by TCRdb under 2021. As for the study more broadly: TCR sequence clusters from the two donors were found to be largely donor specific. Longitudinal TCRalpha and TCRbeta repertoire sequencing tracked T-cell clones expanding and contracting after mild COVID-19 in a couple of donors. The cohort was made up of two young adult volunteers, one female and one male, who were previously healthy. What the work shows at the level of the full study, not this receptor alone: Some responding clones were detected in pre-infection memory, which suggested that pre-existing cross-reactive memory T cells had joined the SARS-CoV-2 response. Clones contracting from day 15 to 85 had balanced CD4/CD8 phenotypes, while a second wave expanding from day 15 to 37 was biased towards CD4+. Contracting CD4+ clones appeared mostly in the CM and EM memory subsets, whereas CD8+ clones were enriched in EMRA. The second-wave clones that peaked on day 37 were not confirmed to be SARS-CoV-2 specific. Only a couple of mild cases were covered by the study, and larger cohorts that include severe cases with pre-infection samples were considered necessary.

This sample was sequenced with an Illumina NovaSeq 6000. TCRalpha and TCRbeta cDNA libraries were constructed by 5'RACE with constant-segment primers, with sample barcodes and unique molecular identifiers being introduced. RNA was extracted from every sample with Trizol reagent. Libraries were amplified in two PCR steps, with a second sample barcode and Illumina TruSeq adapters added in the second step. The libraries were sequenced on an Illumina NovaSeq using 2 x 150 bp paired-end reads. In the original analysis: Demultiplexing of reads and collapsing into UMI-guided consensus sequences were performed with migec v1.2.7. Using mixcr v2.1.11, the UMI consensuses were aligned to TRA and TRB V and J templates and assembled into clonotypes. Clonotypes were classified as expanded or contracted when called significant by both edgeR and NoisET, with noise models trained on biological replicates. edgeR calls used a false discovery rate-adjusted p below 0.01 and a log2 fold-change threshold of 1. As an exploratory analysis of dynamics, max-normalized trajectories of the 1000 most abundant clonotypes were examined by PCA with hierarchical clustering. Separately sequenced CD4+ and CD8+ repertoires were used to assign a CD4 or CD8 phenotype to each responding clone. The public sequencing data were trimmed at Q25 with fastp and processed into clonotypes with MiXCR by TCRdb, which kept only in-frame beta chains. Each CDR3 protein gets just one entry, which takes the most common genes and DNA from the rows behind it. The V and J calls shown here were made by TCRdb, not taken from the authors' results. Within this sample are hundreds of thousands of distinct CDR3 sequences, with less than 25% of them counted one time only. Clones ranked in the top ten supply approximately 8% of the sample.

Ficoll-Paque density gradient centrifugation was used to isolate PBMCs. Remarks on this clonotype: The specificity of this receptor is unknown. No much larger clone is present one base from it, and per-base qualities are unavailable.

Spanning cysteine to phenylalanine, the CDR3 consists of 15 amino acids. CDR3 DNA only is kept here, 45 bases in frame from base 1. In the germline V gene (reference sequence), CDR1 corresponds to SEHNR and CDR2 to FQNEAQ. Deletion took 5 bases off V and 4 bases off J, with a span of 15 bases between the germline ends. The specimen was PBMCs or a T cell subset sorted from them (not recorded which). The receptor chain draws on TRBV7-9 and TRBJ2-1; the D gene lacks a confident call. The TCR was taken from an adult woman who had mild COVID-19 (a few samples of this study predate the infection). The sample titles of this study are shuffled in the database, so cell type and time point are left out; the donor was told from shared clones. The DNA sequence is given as TGTGCCAGCAGCCCCCTCCGTAGCCTGTACAATGAGCAGTTCTTC. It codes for CASSPLRSLYNEQFF.